A single sample gave rise to the 20 T cell receptor beta chains below, sequenced in a study of shared clonotypes between healthy human individuals. TCRdb's table, derived via immunoSEQ multiplex PCR, lists solely in-frame clones and lacks some. The repertoire consists of over a million clones, with around three quarters occurring once and the leading ten covering 0.5% to 0.65%. Sequencing used memory CD4+ T cells from PBMCs. Subset indicated: CD45RA-negative fraction. These receptors originate from a young man in good health. Some clones in this sample may be carry-over from other donors' samples.

The rearrangement uses TRBV7-3 and TRBJ2-1; no reliable D call. The CDR3 loop spans 14 amino acids. The V end lost 2 bases, the J end lost 2 bases, and 7 bases lay between the germline ends. In germline, CDR1 is SGHTA, CDR2 FQGTGA. The CDR3 coding sequence is TGTGCCAGCAGCTTATATCCCCCCTACAATGAGCAGTTCTTC. Encoded protein: CASSLYPPYNEQFF. The full variable domain, rest sourced from reference TRBV7-3 and TRBJ2-1, is GAGVSQTPSNKVTEKGKYVELRCDPISGHTALYWYRQSLGQGPEFLIYFQGTGAADDSGLPNDRFFAVRPEGSVSTLKIQRTERGDSAVYLCASSLYPPYNEQFFGPGTRLTVL.

Regarding this clone: This specimen includes other DNA sequences encoding the same CDR3. J is TRBJ2-3 and V is TRBV29-1; D is unclear. Trimming pared 3 bases from V and 1 base from J, leaving 5 bases between. The CDR3 has 12 amino acids. Germline V lookup: CDR1 SQVTM, CDR2 ANQGSEA. CDR3 sequence reads: CSVDTGTDTQYF. DNA for the CDR3: TGCAGCGTTGATACGGGCACAGATACGCAGTATTTT.

The V and J genes are TRBV9 and TRBJ1-2; 8 bases map to TRBD1. The CDR3 spans 13 residues. CDR1 is SGDLS and CDR2 is YYNGEE in the germline V gene. V lost 3 bases to trimming and J lost 5 bases; unmatched junction nucleotides: 3. CDR3 in amino acids: CASSDGQGYGYTF. Here the CDR3 DNA reads TGTGCCAGCAGCGACGGACAGGGATATGGCTACACCTTC.

The J gene is TRBJ1-4, the V gene TRBV21-1. TRBV21-1 is flagged as a pseudogene. This CDR3 has 15 residues. CDR3 sequence (DNA): TGTGCCAGCTGTAATGGGAGCCCTCGAGGTGAAAAACTGTTTTTT. Amino acid sequence: CASCNGSPRGEKLFF.

This clone appeared a few times. The chain combines TRBV6-5 with TRBJ1-2; perhaps TRBD1 as D (6 bases). Germline CDR1 and CDR2: MNHEY and SVGAGI. The CDR3 is 13 residues long. V was cut by 6 bases and J by 2 bases, with 10 bases left in between. This CDR3 is CASRTGRNYGYTF. The CDR3 DNA reads as TGTGCCAGCAGGACAGGTCGCAACTATGGCTACACCTTC.

This clone was recorded a few times. This sequence joins TRBV9 and TRBJ2-5, with 9 nucleotides matching TRBD1. The CDR3 runs to 15 residues. Germline V gene lookup returns CDR1 SGDLS and CDR2 YYNGEE. V trimming: 4 bases; J trimming: 4 bases; junction bases outside the gene matches: 8. Here the CDR3 reads CASSLRTGARETQYF. The CDR3 region has the DNA TGTGCCAGCAGCCTTAGGACAGGGGCGAGAGAGACCCAGTACTTC.

V and J are TRBV28 and TRBJ2-3, with D hard to call. The germline V and J ends were trimmed by 4 bases and 4 bases, with 9 bases remaining between them. This CDR3 comprises 13 residues. Germline CDR1 MDHEN, CDR2 SYDVKM. CDR3 DNA sequence: TGTGCCAGCAGTTCCACCGCCCCAGATACGCAGTATTTT. Protein sequence: CASSSTAPDTQYF.

This chain connects TRBV4-1 to TRBJ2-7, with 8 bases lining up with TRBD2. The V gene's germline CDR1 is MGHRA and CDR2 YSYEKL. With 3 bases clipped from V and 6 bases from J, the junction kept 13 bases outside the gene matches. This CDR3 is built from 16 residues. This CDR3 reads CASSQALSGTVAEQYF. In DNA, the CDR3 is TGCGCCAGCAGCCAGGCCCTTAGCGGGACCGTCGCCGAGCAGTACTTC.

The chain is built from TRBV5-1 and TRBJ2-7; 10 bases are a match to TRBD1. This CDR3 is 14 amino acids long. Germline-derived CDR1 and CDR2 are SGHRS and YFSETQ. V was pared by 5 bases and J by 5 bases, with 7 bases of the junction left unmatched. CDR3 protein: CASRPTGGGNEQYF. The CDR3 DNA is TGCGCCAGCAGACCGACAGGGGGCGGGAACGAGCAGTACTTC.

The chain has TRBV7-9 and TRBJ1-3, with D perhaps TRBD1 (6 bases). V was cut by 6 bases and J by 0 bases, with 12 bases left in between. There are 15 residues in the CDR3. Per the germline V gene, CDR1 is SEHNR and CDR2 is FQNEAQ (reference sequence). The CDR3 DNA is TGTGCCAGCAGGCTAGCAGGGGCCTCTGGAAACACCATATATTTT. As protein: CASRLAGASGNTIYF.

The chain couples TRBV11-2 to TRBJ1-1; TRBD1 aligns across 7 bases. Unmatched junction bases numbered 11, after V lost 4 bases and J lost 3 bases. The CDR3 is 16 residues long. Germline CDR1 SGHAT, CDR2 FQNNGV. CDR3 sequence (DNA): TGTGCCAGCAGCTCCTTAAAGGGGGCGCGGGACACTGAAGCTTTCTTT. This gives the protein CASSSLKGARDTEAFF.

The J gene is TRBJ2-1, the V gene TRBV4-1; the match to TRBD2 covers 10 bases. This CDR3 spans 17 amino acids. From germline, CDR1 is MGHRA and CDR2 YSYEKL. J gave up 3 bases and V 1 base, and 6 bases lay outside the gene matches. The CDR3 is CASSQGLGLAVYNEQFF. The CDR3 bases are TGCGCCAGCAGCCAAGGCCTAGGACTAGCGGTCTACAATGAGCAGTTCTTC.

The CDR3 loop is CASSQTYLPGAYEQYF. The DNA for the CDR3 is TGCGCCAGCAGCCAGACCTATCTCCCAGGCGCCTACGAGCAGTACTTC. The gene calls are TRBV5-1 and TRBJ2-7, with no clear D. The CDR3 loop spans 16 amino acids. The V gene's germline CDR1 is SGHRS and CDR2 YFSETQ. Trimming pared 4 bases from V and 2 bases from J, leaving 19 bases between.

The V gene is TRBV28, the J gene TRBJ1-4; 8 positions match TRBD1. Unmatched junction bases numbered 6, after V lost 5 bases and J lost 7 bases. Looked up from germline, CDR1 is MDHEN and CDR2 is SYDVKM. This CDR3 has 14 amino acids. CDR3 sequence reads: CASSAGGASEKLFF. DNA of the CDR3: TGTGCCAGCAGTGCAGGGGGCGCAAGTGAAAAACTGTTTTTT. Combining the CDR3 with reference TRBV28 and TRBJ1-4 gives the whole variable domain DVKVTQSSRYLVKRTGEKVFLECVQDMDHENMFWYRQDPGLGLRLIYFSYDVKMKEKGDIPEGYSVSREKKERFSLILESASTNQTSMYLCASSAGGASEKLFFGSGTQLSVL.

This chain joins TRBV6-5 and TRBJ1-1; TRBD1 aligns across 7 bases. CDR3 length: 13 amino acids. Germline loops: CDR1 MNHEY, CDR2 SVGAGI. Trimming took 5 bases from V and 11 from J; bases not matched to a gene: 11. CDR3 protein: CASSQGQALRAFF. The CDR3 nucleotides are TGTGCCAGCAGTCAAGGACAGGCCCTCCGGGCTTTCTTT.

This chain joins TRBV7-2 and TRBJ1-2, with D tentatively TRBD1 (5 bases). This CDR3 is 16 amino acids long. The germline V and J ends were trimmed by 5 bases and 5 bases, with 21 bases remaining between them. CDR1 and CDR2 (germline): SGHTA, FQGNSA. CDR3 sequence: CASSLTPGPRDYGYTF. CDR3 coding DNA: TGTGCCAGCAGCCTAACCCCGGGACCGAGAGATTATGGCTACACCTTC.

This clone came up a few times. The sample has other DNA sequences that encode this CDR3 too. CDR3 sequence (DNA): TGTGCCAGCAGCCAGACTAGCGGGTACGAGCAGTACTTC. Its protein is CASSQTSGYEQYF. The V and J genes are TRBV7-6 and TRBJ2-7; 10 bases agree with TRBD2. The CDR3 consists of 13 residues. Germline CDR1 and CDR2: SGHVS and FNYEAQ. J gave up 4 bases and V 5 bases, and 2 bases lay outside the gene matches.

This clone came up many times. The rearrangement joins TRBV12-5 to TRBJ1-2; D remains ambiguous. Germline V lookup: CDR1 LGHNT, CDR2 FRNRAP. The V end was cut by 0 bases, the J end by 6 bases, with 14 bases between. This CDR3 has 15 amino acids. The CDR3 region is CASGLVPGVGHGYTF. The CDR3, as DNA: TGTGCTAGTGGTTTGGTACCGGGAGTAGGGCATGGCTACACCTTC. Looking up the rest from reference TRBV12-5 and TRBJ1-2 gives the full variable domain: DARVTQTPRHKVTEMGQEVTMRCQPILGHNTVFWYRQTMMQGLELLAYFRNRAPLDDSGMPKDRFSAEMPDATLATLKIQPSEPRDSAVYFCASGLVPGVGHGYTFGSGTRLTVV.

This clone was seen a few times. The chain links TRBV6-1 to TRBJ2-5; a possible D gene is TRBD2 (5 bases). V lost 6 bases and J 5 bases, leaving 16 bases between the germline ends. The CDR3 length is 14 residues. Germline assignment: CDR1 MNHNS and CDR2 SASEGT. The CDR3, as DNA: TGTGCCAGCAGCGCAGGACTCACGGCGGAGACCCAGTACTTC. Protein: CASSAGLTAETQYF.

The V and J genes are TRBV2 and TRBJ1-5, with unresolved D. The CDR3 has 14 residues. V lost 5 bases and J 1 base, leaving 9 bases between the germline ends. Germline CDR1 is SNHLY and CDR2 is FYNNEI. CDR3: CASSFIGSNQPQHF. The CDR3, as DNA: TGTGCCAGCAGTTTTATAGGAAGCAATCAGCCCCAGCATTTT. The variable domain in full, with the rest retrieved from reference TRBV2 and TRBJ1-5, is EPEVTQTPSHQVTQMGQEVILRCVPISNHLYFYWYRQILGQKVEFLVSFYNNEISEKSEIFDDQFSVERPDGSNFTLKIRSTKLEDSAMYFCASSFIGSNQPQHFGDGTRLSIL.